This TCR beta chain came from a study of T cells in pancreatic ductal adenocarcinoma. General study points: Tumor and blood clonality did not differ significantly, about 0.11 versus 0.072. Tumor samples had fewer productive templates and about 8-fold fewer unique clonotypes than blood. The resected cohort was biased toward the minority with early-stage disease.

Note on this clone: Its antigen is undetermined.

V lost 3 bases and J lost 3, with 9 bases in between. The CDR3 is 14 residues long. Germline V gene data show CDR1 as SGDLS and CDR2 as YYNGEE. The selected patients with pancreatic ductal adenocarcinoma had surgery but no neoadjuvant therapy. Profiling relied on immunoSEQ multiplex PCR, and the TCRdb table lists in-frame clones only, not all of them. Of 4,500 or so clones in the sample, around 68% are singletons; the top ten hold approximately 15%. The chain uses TRBV9 and TRBJ2-2, with D possibly being TRBD1 (5 bases). The receptor's source is a human donor with pancreatic ductal adenocarcinoma. Sequencing was done on a sample of pancreatic tumor tissue. CDR3 nucleotide sequence: TGTGCCAGCAGCGGGACAAAGTACACCGGGGAGCTGTTTTTT. Translation: CASSGTKYTGELFF.